The subject of this entry is one TCR beta chain. V was shortened by 5 bases and J by 1 base, with 15 bases between the two germline ends. Germline values: CDR1 SGHRS, CDR2 YFSETQ. The CDR3 consists of 15 residues. This specimen comes from a study of T cell changes during pregnancy in multiple sclerosis. TCRdb's table, derived via immunoSEQ multiplex PCR, lists solely in-frame clones and lacks some. The table has about 47,000 clones, 85% to 95% seen once; the top ten hold roughly 2.2%. The V gene is TRBV5-1, the J gene TRBJ1-1, with TRBD1 as a possible D gene (6 bases). The material sequenced was peripheral blood, taken in the third trimester of pregnancy. This clonotype was sampled from a female donor with multiple sclerosis, enrolled in a pregnancy study. CDR3: CASRREQGENTEAFF. The DNA for the CDR3 is TGCGCCAGCAGGCGTGAACAGGGAGAGAACACTGAAGCTTTCTTT. The whole variable domain, filled in from reference TRBV5-1 and TRBJ1-1, reads KAGVTQTPRYLIKTRGQQVTLSCSPISGHRSVSWYQQTPGQGLQFLFEYFSETQRNKGNFPGRFSGRQFSNSRSEMNVSTLELGDSALYLCASRREQGENTEAFFGQGTRLTVV.